This is a list of T cell receptor beta chains from one sample in a study of cytomegalovirus exposure and HLA in healthy donors. Method: immunoSEQ multiplex PCR; TCRdb's copy keeps in-frame clones and lacks some. This sample carries 150,000 to 200,000 clones, roughly 82% of them seen once, and the ten largest clones take about 0.5%. Sequencing was performed on PBMCs. The receptors come from a woman in her fifties or sixties in good health and CMV-seronegative. CDR3s leave out the opening cysteine and the closing phenylalanine or tryptophan. The order of the fields is V gene, J gene, CDR3 protein.

TRBV4-3,TRBJ2-1,ASSHRLMGRDLNEQF
TRBV27,TRBJ1-2,ASSATTPGQGGFYGYT
TRBV9,TRBJ1-3,ASSVNQGYSGNTIY
TRBV10-1,TRBJ1-6,ASSESQGMNSPLH
TRBV7-7,TRBJ2-5,ASSLGLETQY
TRBV27,TRBJ1-5,ASSLRDRQGDPNQPQH
TRBV15,TRBJ2-1,ATSRDKVSGRHNEQF
TRBV27,TRBJ2-5,ASSLIGMETQY
TRBV10-1,TRBJ2-1,ASSSSGRADEQF
TRBV5-1,TRBJ1-1,ASSLGAAAGAF
TRBV28,TRBJ2-1,ASAEEPGAGNEQF
TRBV19,TRBJ2-3,ASRQTSGVRGDTQY
TRBV27,TRBJ2-7,ASSATSGGLTLYEQY
TRBV30,TRBJ1-4,AWSPGATNEKLF
TRBV15,TRBJ2-1,ATSRVPGQGQVFYNEQF
TRBV7-9,TRBJ2-3,ASRRPGGISDTQY
TRBV6-1,TRBJ1-5,ASRVGGSNQPQH
TRBV6-4,TRBJ2-2,ASSADLNTGELF
TRBV5-4,TRBJ2-7,ASSLDRVYEQY
TRBV18,TRBJ1-1,ASSPQRQLNTEAF
TRBV6-5,TRBJ2-7,ASSYEGASSYEQY
TRBV7-2,TRBJ2-1,ASSVGSGRGSYNEQF
TRBV9,TRBJ2-3,ASSVRSGLLDTQY
TRBV7-2,TRBJ2-1,ASSLDQGSYNEQF
TRBV13,-,ASSPRQGLYEQY
TRBV7-9,TRBJ1-4,ASSLGVRDSYEKLF
TRBV27,TRBJ2-3,ASSPGGMLRDTQY
TRBV11-3,TRBJ2-1,ASSQDTSSSNEQF
TRBV27,TRBJ2-6,ASSFTGRTPGANVLT
TRBV18,TRBJ1-1,ASSPPGGITAF
TRBV21-1,TRBJ2-1,ASSKFTGQASGEQF
TRBV9,TRBJ1-2,ASSVPSVDGGGYT
TRBV10-3,TRBJ1-6,AISVGGSSYNSPLH
TRBV29-1,TRBJ1-2,SVDPSYGYT
TRBV6-5,TRBJ1-1,ASSYFPREHTEAF
TRBV7-9,TRBJ2-5,ASSLIQGAIETQY
TRBV5-4,TRBJ2-7,ASSLLSSGTYEQY
TRBV27,TRBJ1-5,ASSLGGPAYQPQH
TRBV30,TRBJ1-2,AWTQSTGSRGYT
TRBV5-4,TRBJ2-7,ASSRHPEYEQY
TRBV4-2,TRBJ2-3,ASSQAPSPIAELGDTQY
TRBV18,TRBJ1-4,ASSPQGLVGEKLF